One and the same sample provided the 19 T cell receptor beta chains below, sequenced in a study of OX40 agonist ivuxolimab in advanced cancers. The protocol was immunoSEQ multiplex PCR, while the TCRdb copy is restricted to in-frame clones and leaves out a portion. The sample contains under 45,000 clones, less than 85% of which appear only once. The sequences come from CD4+ or CD8+ T cells sorted from blood, collected in a trial of the OX40 agonist ivuxolimab. These receptors were obtained from an adult with an advanced solid tumor such as melanoma, head and neck, liver or kidney cancer.

This clone is classed as medium-sized (0.01 to 0.1%). The CDR3 nucleotides are TGTGCCAGCAGTCCCGGGACTAGAGAGCAGTACTTC. Its translation is CASSPGTREQYF. This chain uses TRBV2 with TRBJ2-7, with 8 bases lining up with TRBD2. V shed 5 bases and J 7 bases; nucleotides not matched to a gene: 4. CDR1 is SNHLY and CDR2 is FYNNEI in the germline V gene. The CDR3 has 12 residues.

V and J are TRBV9 and TRBJ2-3; D may be TRBD2 (7 bases). Looked up from germline, CDR1 is SGDLS and CDR2 is YYNGEE. CDR3 length equals 16 residues. V lost 4 bases and J lost 5, with 20 bases in between. CDR3 region: CASSPGEGRTGDTQYF. The CDR3 DNA sequence: TGTGCCAGCAGCCCAGGGGAGGGGAGAACTGGAGATACGCAGTATTTT.

This rearrangement joins TRBV9 to TRBJ2-4; D might be TRBD1 (6 bases). CDR3 length: 15 residues. Trimming took 4 bases from V and 8 from J, leaving 19 bases between them. Germline V gene lookup returns CDR1 SGDLS and CDR2 YYNGEE. CDR3 in DNA: TGTGCCAGCAGCCTTAAGAGGGGGAGCGGAGACATTCAGTACTTC. Protein: CASSLKRGSGDIQYF.

The chain joins TRBV29-1 to TRBJ2-1; TRBD2 matches at 7 bases. Germline loops: CDR1 SQVTM, CDR2 ANQGSEA. J lost 10 bases, V lost 6 bases, and 12 bases had no gene match. The CDR3 covers 13 residues. CDR3 in amino acids: CSVYTGEGREQFF. CDR3 DNA sequence: TGCAGCGTCTACACGGGGGAGGGTAGGGAGCAGTTCTTC.

As concerns this clone: Its ends do not fully match the called genes, so a read error is possible. The chain employs TRBV11-2 and TRBJ1-4, with D tentatively TRBD1 (5 bases). Looked up from germline, CDR1 is SGHAT and CDR2 is FQNNGV. CDR3 length equals 14 residues. CDR3 sequence: CANSLGTSSEKLFF. CDR3 bases: TGTGCCAACAGCTTGGGGACGTCGAGTGAAAAACTGTTTTTT.

This clone has only a few counts. This chain links TRBV19 with TRBJ1-1, with a weak D call TRBD1 (5 bases). V was shortened by 2 bases and J by 1 base, with 11 bases between the two germline ends. CDR1 and CDR2 (germline): LNHDA, SQIVND (reference sequence). This CDR3 is built from 15 residues. CDR3 protein: CASSISGRANTEAFF. In DNA form, the CDR3 reads TGTGCCAGTAGTATAAGTGGCAGGGCGAACACTGAAGCTTTCTTT.

This clone qualifies as medium-sized. V and J are TRBV5-1 and TRBJ1-1; no clear D gene. Germline values: CDR1 SGHRS, CDR2 YFSETQ. This CDR3 comprises 12 residues. Trimming cost V 4 bases and J 5 bases, with 9 bases left between them. CDR3 in amino acids: CASSQGWTEAFF. Written as DNA, the CDR3 is TGCGCCAGCAGCCAAGGGTGGACTGAAGCTTTCTTT. The whole variable domain, remainder taken from reference TRBV5-1 and TRBJ1-1, is KAGVTQTPRYLIKTRGQQVTLSCSPISGHRSVSWYQQTPGQGLQFLFEYFSETQRNKGNFPGRFSGRQFSNSRSEMNVSTLELGDSALYLCASSQGWTEAFFGQGTRLTVV.

By share of the sample, this clone is medium-sized. The V and J genes are TRBV4-3 and TRBJ2-6; D gene uncertain. This CDR3 spans 18 amino acids. The germline V gene encodes CDR1 LGHNA and CDR2 YSLEER. V dropped 1 base and J dropped 0 bases, with 13 bases sitting between them. The CDR3 is CASSQGVGSFSGANVLTF. DNA for the CDR3: TGCGCCAGCAGCCAAGGGGTCGGGTCTTTCTCTGGGGCCAACGTCCTGACTTTC.

In DNA form, the CDR3 reads TGTGCCAGCAGTGGGAGGGACAGAGGAGACTATGGCTACACCTTC. Translation: CASSGRDRGDYGYTF. The rearrangement links TRBV6-5 to TRBJ1-2, with 7 bases lining up with TRBD1. There are 15 residues in the CDR3. The ends lost 5 bases at V and 3 bases at J; junction bases unmatched: 9. Germline values: CDR1 MNHEY, CDR2 SVGAGI.

V usage is TRBV18 and J usage is TRBJ2-6; TRBD2 matches 7 bases. The V segment lost 4 bases and the J segment 0 bases; nucleotides outside the gene matches: 6. This CDR3 comprises 17 residues. CDR1 is KGHSH and CDR2 is LQKENI in the germline V gene. CDR3 DNA sequence: TGTGCCAGCTCACGGACTAGGACCTACTCTGGGGCCAACGTCCTGACTTTC. It translates to CASSRTRTYSGANVLTF.

The chain is built from TRBV6-5 and TRBJ2-5, with 8 positions matching TRBD2. Germline CDR1 is MNHEY and CDR2 is SVGAGI. The CDR3 totals 11 residues. Trimming removed 6 bases from V and 13 bases from J; junction bases left unmatched: 7. In DNA form, the CDR3 reads TGTGCCAGCAGCCCAAGCGGGAGTATGTACTTC. Protein sequence: CASSPSGSMYF.

The V gene is TRBV5-1, the J gene TRBJ1-2; D gene ambiguous. The germline gives CDR1 SGHRS, CDR2 YFSETQ. The V and J ends lost 4 bases and 6 bases respectively, with 10 bases between them. This CDR3 spans 12 amino acids. The CDR3 protein is CASSPAWDGYTF. The CDR3 DNA reads TGCGCCAGCAGCCCAGCATGGGATGGCTACACCTTC.

A few counts support this clone. J is TRBJ2-3 and V is TRBV29-1; unclear D gene. V was clipped by 3 bases and J by 1 base, with 8 bases between them. Germline V gives CDR1 SQVTM, CDR2 ANQGSEA. The length of the CDR3 is 13 residues. The CDR3 is CSVDDRGTDTQYF. For the CDR3, the DNA is TGCAGCGTTGATGATCGCGGCACAGATACGCAGTATTTT.

V gene TRBV9 combines with J gene TRBJ1-4, with D possibly matching TRBD1 (5 bases). V lost 0 bases and J lost 0, with 15 bases in between. The CDR3 loop spans 18 amino acids. The germline V gene encodes CDR1 SGDLS and CDR2 YYNGEE. This chain's CDR3 is CASSVVGDPSATNEKLFF. The DNA of the CDR3 is TGTGCCAGCAGCGTAGTGGGGGACCCCTCCGCAACTAATGAAAAACTGTTTTTT.

This chain joins TRBV7-2 and TRBJ2-7; 7 positions agree with TRBD1. The V gene end was trimmed by 6 bases and the J gene end by 3 bases; junction bases not matched to a gene: 8. The CDR3 runs to 14 residues. The germline V gene encodes CDR1 SGHTA and CDR2 FQGNSA. This CDR3 reads CASSPTGNLYEQYF. Here the CDR3 DNA reads TGTGCCAGCAGTCCGACAGGGAACCTCTACGAGCAGTACTTC.

In its sample, this clone was seen a few times. V is TRBV19 and J is TRBJ2-2, with D unresolved. Germline assignment: CDR1 LNHDA and CDR2 SQIVND (reference sequence). Trimming removed 5 bases at V and 4 bases at J, with 5 bases between. This CDR3 has 12 residues. The CDR3 bases are TGTGCCAGTAGTCGGGCCACCGGGGAGCTGTTTTTT. Amino acid sequence: CASSRATGELFF. Filled out from reference TRBV19 and TRBJ2-2, the complete variable domain reads DGGITQSPKYLFRKEGQNVTLSCEQNLNHDAMYWYRQDPGQGLRLIYYSQIVNDFQKGDIAEGYSVSREKKESFPLTVTSAQKNPTAFYLCASSRATGELFFGEGSRLTVL.

The rearrangement uses TRBV28 and TRBJ1-4; the D is unclear. Trimming took 3 bases from V and 0 from J, leaving 11 bases between them. This CDR3 has 16 amino acids. CDR1 is MDHEN, CDR2 SYDVKM, per germline. The chain's CDR3 is CASSLQFKATNEKLFF. Written as DNA, the CDR3 is TGTGCCAGCAGTTTGCAGTTTAAAGCAACTAATGAAAAACTGTTTTTT.

This sequence joins TRBV11-2 and TRBJ2-1; 7 nucleotides match TRBD2. CDR3 length equals 15 residues. Trimming removed 2 bases from V and 4 bases from J; junction bases left unmatched: 5. Germline V CDR1 and CDR2: SGHAT, FQNNGV. DNA of the CDR3: TGTGCCAGCAGCTTAAAGGGGACTACTTACAATGAGCAGTTCTTC. Its translation is CASSLKGTTYNEQFF.

This sequence joins TRBV19 and TRBJ2-2; 9 bases fit TRBD1. The germline V gene has CDR1 LNHDA and CDR2 SQIVND (reference sequence). Losses at the gene ends were 7 bases for V and 6 bases for J; bases not matched to a gene: 12. CDR3 length: 16 amino acids. DNA for the CDR3: TGTGCCAGTAAAGCCGGGCGGGACAGGGCGGCCGGGGAGCTGTTTTTT. Its protein product is CASKAGRDRAAGELFF.